This entry lists 8 T cell receptor beta chains sequenced from one sample in a study of human T cells and chemical hapten exposure. Time point meaning: patch test 2, 6 weeks after DPC sensitization. Treatment defined: therapeutic diphenylcyclopropenone sensitization with weekly scalp DPC. TCRdb fed the RACE reads into MiXCR, producing one record per CDR3 protein. The data show 100,000 or so distinct CDR3 sequences, approximately 8.6% seen once. Here the sequenced sample was whole blood, taken in connection with sensitization to the hapten diphenylcyclopropenone (DPC). The receptors stem from a woman aged 40 to 50 with alopecia areata. Some clones in this sample may be carry-over from other donors' samples.

This clonotype appeared a few times. The chain carries TRBV7-9 and TRBJ1-2; D gene unclear. V was shortened by 5 bases and J by 3 bases, with 13 bases between the two germline ends. Germline CDR1 reads SEHNR; CDR2 reads FQNEAQ (reference sequence). The CDR3 is 14 amino acids. In nucleotides, the CDR3 is TGTGCCAGCAGCCCCAGCGGGGTCTACTATGGCTACACCTTC. Protein sequence: CASSPSGVYYGYTF.

This clonotype appeared many times. The V call is TRBV29-1, the J call TRBJ1-2, with a weak D call TRBD1 (5 bases). Trimming stripped 7 bases from V and 2 bases from J, with 14 bases between. Germline V gives CDR1 SQVTM, CDR2 ANQGSEA. CDR3 length: 13 amino acids. CDR3: CSAGKTANYGYTF. In nucleotides, the CDR3 is TGCAGCGCAGGGAAGACAGCCAACTATGGCTACACCTTC.

This clonotype was counted many times. V usage is TRBV20-1 and J usage is TRBJ2-3; D is perhaps TRBD1 or TRBD2 (5 bases each). V lost 3 bases, J lost 4 bases, and 11 bases lay in between. The CDR3 covers 13 residues. The germline gives CDR1 DFQATT, CDR2 SNEGSKA (reference sequence). This CDR3 is CSARERGADTQYF. CDR3 nucleotides: TGCAGTGCTAGGGAACGGGGCGCAGATACGCAGTATTTT.

The table lists this clonotype with many counts. The chain recombines TRBV5-4 with TRBJ2-7; no definite D call. From germline, CDR1 is SGHNT and CDR2 YYREEE (reference sequence). The CDR3 loop spans 12 amino acids. Between the trimmed V and J ends, which lost 4 bases and 3 bases, there was a span of 8 bases. The CDR3 protein is CASSLQNYEQYF. The CDR3 DNA follows: TGTGCCAGCAGCCTCCAAAACTACGAGCAGTACTTC. The entire variable domain, with the rest obtained from reference TRBV5-4 and TRBJ2-7, is as follows: ETGVTQSPTHLIKTRGQQVTLRCSSQSGHNTVSWYQQALGQGPQFIFQYYREEENGRGNFPPRFSGLQFPNYSSELNVNALELDDSALYLCASSLQNYEQYFGPGTRLTVT.

This rearrangement joins TRBV2 to TRBJ2-7; 9 bases match TRBD2. With 5 bases clipped from V and 3 bases from J, the junction kept 8 bases outside the gene matches. This CDR3 is built from 15 residues. Germline values: CDR1 SNHLY, CDR2 FYNNEI. This CDR3 reads CASSLVSGGGYEQYF. CDR3 sequence (DNA): TGTGCCAGCAGTCTAGTTAGCGGGGGCGGCTACGAGCAGTACTTC.

The J gene is TRBJ1-2, the V gene TRBV28, with a possible D match to TRBD1 (5 bases). The V end was cut by 1 base, the J end by 6 bases, with 15 bases between. The CDR3 sequence is 15 residues long. Per the germline V gene, CDR1 is MDHEN and CDR2 is SYDVKM. CDR3 DNA sequence: TGTGCCAGCAGTTTATTCCCCCTGGGGGGGGATGGCTACACCTTC. Translated, it gives CASSLFPLGGDGYTF.

This clonotype has a handful of counts. The DNA for the CDR3 is TGTGCCAGCTCGACCGGGACCTTTAATGAAAAACTGTTTTTT. This codes for CASSTGTFNEKLFF. The rearrangement links TRBV18 to TRBJ1-4, with D maybe TRBD1 (5 bases). The germline V gene encodes CDR1 KGHSH and CDR2 LQKENI. This CDR3 contains 14 residues. V lost 6 bases and J 4 bases, leaving 12 bases between the germline ends.

This clonotype was found many times. This chain joins TRBV29-1 and TRBJ2-1, with D possibly TRBD2 on 6 matching bases. The CDR3 spans 12 residues. With 4 bases removed from V and 9 bases from J, the gap between germline ends came to 13 bases. The germline gives CDR1 SQVTM, CDR2 ANQGSEA. This CDR3 is CSVGPGESEQFF. CDR3 sequence (DNA): TGCAGCGTTGGCCCGGGAGAGAGTGAGCAGTTCTTC.